This TCR beta chain was sequenced during a study of T cells in narcolepsy. On the study more broadly: Donors had narcolepsy type 1 or type 2, or were healthy controls.

Sequencing used immunoSEQ multiplex PCR; TCRdb keeps in-frame clones, though not all of them. The sample records about 30,000 clones, roughly 87% being singletons. Whole-study results and caveats: Autoreactive HCRT-specific and TRIB2-specific clonotypes were marked in same-patient CSF-versus-blood CD4+ comparisons. Autoreactive clone sequences were missing from some blood memory CD4+ repertoires. Blood of same and different patients, but not healthy controls, reportedly held recurring autoreactive clonotypes.

V gave up 2 bases and J gave up 3 bases, with 12 bases separating them. In germline, CDR1 is SGHRS, CDR2 YFSETQ. This CDR3 comprises 15 residues. On this clone itself: Its antigen is still unknown.

V gene TRBV5-1 combines with J gene TRBJ1-5; D remains ambiguous. Specimen: memory (CD45RA-) CD4+ T cells from blood. The receptor comes from a human donor in good health. The CDR3: CASSFSGGNNQPQHF. The DNA of the CDR3 is TGCGCCAGCAGCTTTTCTGGAGGAAACAATCAGCCCCAGCATTTT. The full variable domain, in which reference TRBV5-1 and TRBJ1-5 provide the parts outside the CDR3, is KAGVTQTPRYLIKTRGQQVTLSCSPISGHRSVSWYQQTPGQGLQFLFEYFSETQRNKGNFPGRFSGRQFSNSRSEMNVSTLELGDSALYLCASSFSGGNNQPQHFGDGTRLSIL.